This T cell receptor (beta chain) was captured by sequencing in a study of T-cell memory formation after mild COVID-19. The CDR3 totals 11 residues. This clonotype was seen only a few times. Its target is not known. One entry per CDR3 protein, called by TCRdb with MiXCR from the 5' RACE reads. The sample holds 150,000 to 200,000 distinct CDR3 sequences; 16% are singletons and the top ten take under 2.5%. Whole-study results and caveats: Pre-infection memory held some responding clones, suggesting pre-existing cross-reactive T cells responded.

This receptor was taken from an adult woman who had mild COVID-19 (a few samples of this study predate the infection). Cell type and time point are not known. V is TRBV21-1 and J is TRBJ2-1; the table's D call of TRBD2 was not tested on the DNA. TRBV21-1 is described as a pseudogene. The sequenced material came from PBMCs or a T cell subset sorted from them (not recorded which). The CDR3 nucleotides are TGTGCCAGCAGCGCCCGGGACTGTTTTTTCTTC. It encodes CASSARDCFFF.